This T cell receptor (beta chain) was documented in a study of human T cells and chemical hapten exposure. The overall study: From small differences in pooled library volume came most of the variation in per-sample TCR yields.

As concerns this clonotype: Antigen unknown.

Study conclusions and caveats: DPC sensitization left the count of TCRs above 1 in 1000 unchanged.

The time point here: healthy volunteer bleed at 6 weeks. Unfractionated whole blood was the source of the extracted total RNA. The library labeled individual cDNA molecules by adding unique molecular identifiers to them. TCRdb reprocessed the RACE reads with MiXCR, giving one entry per CDR3 protein. The profile shows about 82,000 distinct CDR3 sequences, over 7% of them singletons. Per germline, CDR1 MNHEY and CDR2 SVGAGI. Trimming took off 6 bases at V and 7 bases at J, with 10 bases between the two ends. The CDR3 loop spans 12 amino acids. This clonotype originated in a male donor in good health. Some clones in this sample may be carry-over from other donors' samples. Material: whole blood. This rearrangement joins TRBV6-5 to TRBJ2-1; D may correspond to TRBD1 or TRBD2 (5 bases each). The chain's CDR3 is CASSYGGNEQFF. DNA of the CDR3: TGTGCCAGCAGCTATGGGGGAAATGAGCAGTTCTTC.